This is a list of T cell receptor beta chains from one sample in a study of identical twins. TCRdb called the 5' RACE reads again in MiXCR, with one record for every CDR3 protein. In the table there are 270,000 or so distinct CDR3 sequences, about 8.5% of which are singletons. These records were also assigned to another study, of yellow fever vaccine responses in identical twins.

The sequenced sample was CD8+ T cells sorted from blood. These receptors all stem from a woman aged 18-35 years in good health. CDR3s include the opening cysteine and the closing phenylalanine or tryptophan. A D gene is named only where the DNA matches it firmly. The size field is filled for only some rows; it gives once, few, many or a size class.

>13|few|TRBV13|NA|TRBJ2-1
CASSSDSYNEQFF
TGTGCCAGCAGTTCTGACAGCTACAATGAGCAGTTCTTC
>14|NA|TRBV5-6|TRBD1|TRBJ2-7
CASSPGQDPYEQYF
TGTGCCAGCAGTCCGGGACAGGACCCCTACGAGCAGTACTTC
>15|NA|TRBV5-1|TRBD2|TRBJ2-1
CASSLTAGGRNEQFF
TGCGCCAGCAGCTTGACGGCGGGAGGTAGGAATGAGCAGTTCTTC
>14|medium-sized|TRBV6-2/TRBV6-3|TRBD1|TRBJ2-6
CASGTGDGANVLTF
TGTGCCAGCGGTACAGGGGACGGGGCCAACGTCCTGACTTTC
>18|many|TRBV11-1|TRBD1|TRBJ2-4
CASSLIEGQPLAKNIQYF
TGTGCCAGCAGCTTAATAGAGGGACAGCCCCTAGCCAAAAACATTCAGTACTTC
>13|few|TRBV7-2|NA|TRBJ2-2
CASSLDPAGELFF
TGTGCCAGCAGCTTAGATCCAGCCGGGGAGCTGTTTTTT
>13|NA|TRBV7-9|NA|TRBJ2-5
CASSLVEGTSQYF
TGTGCCAGCAGCTTAGTGGAGGGGACAAGCCAGTACTTC
>11|many|TRBV9|NA|TRBJ2-3
CASSDADTQYF
TGTGCCAGCAGTGATGCAGATACGCAGTATTTT
>14|NA|TRBV5-1|NA|TRBJ2-1
CASAIGQNFGEQFF
TGCGCCAGCGCAATAGGACAGAACTTTGGGGAGCAGTTCTTC
>15|NA|TRBV9|TRBD1|TRBJ2-7
CASSVGAGGAYEQYF
TGTGCCAGCAGCGTAGGAGCAGGGGGCGCCTACGAGCAGTACTTC
>16|NA|TRBV4-1|TRBD2|TRBJ2-1
CASSHGLAGGINEQFF
TGCGCCAGCAGCCATGGACTAGCGGGGGGAATCAATGAGCAGTTCTTC
>15|many|TRBV6-5|TRBD1|TRBJ2-2
CASSYSTGGNGELFF
TGTGCCAGCAGTTACTCGACAGGGGGTAACGGGGAGCTGTTTTTT
>14|NA|TRBV4-2|NA|TRBJ2-1
CASSLRPAGDEQSF
TGTGCCAGCAGTCTAAGACCAGCCGGCGATGAGCAGTCCTTC
>14|few|TRBV5-1|NA|TRBJ2-3
CASSLLYGKDTQYF
TGCGCCAGCAGCTTGCTCTACGGCAAAGATACGCAGTATTTT
>14|NA|TRBV11-2|NA|TRBJ2-7
CASGGRGSSYEQYF
TGTGCCAGTGGGGGTAGGGGGAGCTCCTACGAGCAGTACTTC
>13|many|TRBV24-1|TRBD1|TRBJ2-7
CATRGQGDYEQYF
TGTGCCACCAGGGGACAGGGGGACTACGAGCAGTACTTC
>13|few|TRBV29-1|NA|TRBJ2-7
CSVLRDGTYEQYF
TGCAGCGTCCTCCGGGACGGAACCTACGAGCAGTACTTC
>14|many|TRBV29-1|NA|TRBJ2-7
CSVAPQGDPYEQYF
TGCAGCGTTGCGCCACAGGGCGACCCCTACGAGCAGTACTTC
>13|few|TRBV27|NA|TRBJ2-5
CASSLISRETQYF
TGTGCCAGCAGTTTAATCAGTCGGGAGACCCAGTACTTC
>16|NA|TRBV11-2|NA|TRBJ2-2
CASSLVSGGWHGELFF
TGTGCCAGCAGCTTAGTTTCGGGGGGCTGGCACGGGGAGCTGTTTTTT
>14|NA|TRBV4-3|TRBD1|TRBJ2-7
CASSQDRGHYEQYF
TGCGCCAGCAGCCAGGACAGGGGGCACTACGAGCAGTACTTC
>17|few|TRBV11-2|TRBD2|TRBJ2-7
CASSLGLAGDLSYEQYF
TGTGCCAGCAGCTTAGGTCTAGCGGGAGACCTCTCTTACGAGCAGTACTTC
>16|few|TRBV12-3/TRBV12-4|TRBD1|TRBJ2-2
CASSFWTGAGTGELFF
TGTGCCAGCAGTTTCTGGACAGGGGCAGGGACCGGGGAGCTGTTTTTT
>15|NA|TRBV7-8|NA|TRBJ2-3
CASSLVLQRPDTQYF
TGTGCCAGCAGCTTAGTTCTTCAGCGCCCAGATACGCAGTATTTT
>18|NA|TRBV20-1|TRBD2|TRBJ2-5
CSAKGLAGEGRLQETQYF
TGCAGTGCCAAGGGACTAGCGGGAGAGGGCCGGTTACAAGAGACCCAGTACTTC
>15|many|TRBV12-3/TRBV12-4|TRBD1|TRBJ2-3
CASSLDRGGTDTQYF
TGTGCCAGCAGTCTGGACAGGGGAGGCACAGATACGCAGTATTTT
>10|many|TRBV29-1|NA|TRBJ2-5
CSVERETQYF
TGCAGCGTTGAAAGGGAGACCCAGTACTTC
>17|NA|TRBV10-1|TRBD2|TRBJ2-1
CATPAGLAGVGVNEQFF
TGCGCCACTCCAGCGGGACTAGCGGGAGTGGGTGTCAATGAGCAGTTCTTC
>15|NA|TRBV13|NA|TRBJ2-7
CASRFGTYGSYEQYF
TGTGCCAGCAGATTCGGCACATATGGTTCCTACGAGCAGTACTTC
>13|many|TRBV7-8|TRBD2|TRBJ2-1
CASSLGTSNEQFF
TGTGCCAGCAGCTTGGGGACTAGCAATGAGCAGTTCTTC
>14|many|TRBV15|NA|TRBJ1-5
CANSREICNQPQHF
TGTGCCAACAGCAGGGAAATTTGCAATCAGCCCCAGCATTTT
>15|few|TRBV2|NA|TRBJ2-7
CASSELVGLTDEQYF
TGTGCCAGCAGTGAGCTTGTAGGGTTGACTGACGAGCAGTACTTC
>18|few|TRBV6-1|TRBD1|TRBJ2-5
CASSLYPGTENIQETQYF
TGTGCCAGCAGCCTCTACCCGGGGACAGAGAATATCCAAGAGACCCAGTACTTC
>13|few|TRBV6-6|NA|TRBJ1-1
CASSHGANTEAFF
TGTGCCAGCAGCCACGGGGCGAACACTGAAGCTTTCTTT
>11|few|TRBV7-9|NA|TRBJ1-1
CASSRGVEAFF
TGTGCCAGCAGCCGTGGGGTTGAAGCTTTCTTT
>13|NA|TRBV6-2/TRBV6-3|NA|TRBJ2-5
CASSYFRQETQYF
TGTGCCAGCAGTTATTTTCGCCAAGAGACCCAGTACTTC
>14|NA|TRBV7-9|NA|TRBJ2-5
CASSGPVSQGTQYF
TGTGCCAGCAGCGGTCCCGTATCCCAGGGGACCCAGTACTTC
>15|once|TRBV19|NA|TRBJ1-5
CASSIRGNSNQPQHF
TGTGCCAGTAGTATCCGGGGAAATAGCAATCAGCCCCAGCATTTT
>13|few|TRBV20-1|TRBD2|TRBJ2-7
CSALSGSHYEQYF
TGCAGTGCTTTGAGCGGGAGTCATTACGAGCAGTACTTC
>13|medium-sized|TRBV7-9|NA|TRBJ2-7
CASSLPGSYEQYF
TGTGCCAGCAGCTTACCAGGGTCCTACGAGCAGTACTTC
>16|NA|TRBV2|NA|TRBJ2-3
CASSEVEDLEPDTQYF
TGTGCCAGCAGTGAAGTAGAGGACTTAGAGCCAGATACGCAGTATTTT